This record looks at one T cell receptor beta chain sequence and its context. No antigen is known for it. Per the germline V gene, CDR1 is SGDLS and CDR2 is YYNGEE. The V and J ends lost 3 bases and 0 bases respectively, with 10 bases between them. The CDR3 runs to 15 residues. 5'-RACE, quantitative and with molecular barcodes, yielded the TCR beta libraries. Each CDR3 protein is one row after TCRdb ran MiXCR on the 5' RACE reads. The table lists 300,000 to 350,000 distinct CDR3 sequences, roughly 15% of them singletons, with approximately 0.99% in the top ten. The sample originates from a study of CD8 T cells in ankylosing spondylitis. Study results and caveats: Matched ankylosing spondylitis synovial fluid reportedly contained a significantly enriched population of disease-linked clones. CD8+ by phenotype, disease-linked clones were relatively rare in peripheral blood.

This TCR was recovered from a male donor with ankylosing spondylitis or in good health (not recorded which). The chain couples TRBV9 to TRBJ1-3, with D uncertain. Source material: blood, either unsorted or a sorted T cell fraction (not recorded which). The CDR3 sequence is CASSASPDSGNTIYF. CDR3 sequence (DNA): TGTGCCAGCAGCGCCAGCCCAGACTCTGGAAACACCATATATTTT.